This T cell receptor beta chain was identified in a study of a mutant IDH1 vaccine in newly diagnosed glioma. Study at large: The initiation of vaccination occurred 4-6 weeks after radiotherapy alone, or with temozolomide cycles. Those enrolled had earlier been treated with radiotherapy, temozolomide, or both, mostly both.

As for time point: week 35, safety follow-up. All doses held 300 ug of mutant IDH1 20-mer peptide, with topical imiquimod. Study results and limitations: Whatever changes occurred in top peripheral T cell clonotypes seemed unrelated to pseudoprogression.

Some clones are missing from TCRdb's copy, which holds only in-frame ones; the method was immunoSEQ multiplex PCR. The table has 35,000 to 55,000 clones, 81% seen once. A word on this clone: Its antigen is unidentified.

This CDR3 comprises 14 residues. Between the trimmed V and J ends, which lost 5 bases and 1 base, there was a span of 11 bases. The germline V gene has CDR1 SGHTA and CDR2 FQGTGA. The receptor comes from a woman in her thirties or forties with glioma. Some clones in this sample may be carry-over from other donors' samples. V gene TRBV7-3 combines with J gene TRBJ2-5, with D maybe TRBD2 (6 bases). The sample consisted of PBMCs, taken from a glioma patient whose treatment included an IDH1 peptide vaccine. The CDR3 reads CASSPGGFQETQYF. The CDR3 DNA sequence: TGTGCCAGCAGCCCCGGAGGGTTCCAAGAGACCCAGTACTTC.